The sequence of this T cell receptor beta chain was determined in a study of OX40 agonist ivuxolimab in advanced cancers. Germline loops: CDR1 SEHNR, CDR2 FQNEAQ (reference sequence). CDR3 length equals 11 residues. The assay was immunoSEQ multiplex PCR, and TCRdb's table has in-frame clones only and misses some. The table shows more than 100,000 clones, with around nine tenths occurring only once. Sequencing used CD4+ or CD8+ T cells sorted from blood, obtained in a trial of the OX40 agonist ivuxolimab. This sequence originates from an adult with an advanced solid tumor such as melanoma, head and neck, liver or kidney cancer. This chain connects TRBV7-9 to TRBJ2-5, with D unresolved. The J call could be wrong; TRBJ2-7 is a better fit for the DNA end. CDR3 bases: TGTGCCAGCAGCTTTGGGGACGAGCAGTACTTC. It encodes CASSFGDEQYF.